A single sample gave rise to the 2 T cell receptor beta chains below, sequenced in a study of T-cell memory formation after mild COVID-19 (dated by TCRdb to about 2021). Library creation used 5' RACE. Sequencing instrument: Illumina NovaSeq 6000. TCRdb handled the public reads itself, with Q25 trimming in fastp and clone calling in MiXCR, and kept productive beta chains. Rows merge per CDR3 protein into single entries with the most common DNA and genes. The sample table shows 150,000 to 200,000 distinct CDR3 sequences, and about 9.9% are seen once. Roughly 3.8% of the sample comes from the top ten. The sequenced sample was PBMCs or a T cell subset sorted from them (not recorded which). These receptors originate from a man younger than 35 who had mild COVID-19 (a few samples of this study predate the infection). The sample titles of this study are shuffled in the database, so cell type and time point are left out; the donor was told from shared clones.

The chain employs TRBV7-2 and TRBJ1-2, with unresolved D. The germline V gene has CDR1 SGHTA and CDR2 FQGNSA. The CDR3 totals 13 residues. V shed 8 bases and J shed 8 bases, with 18 bases lying between them. The CDR3 sequence: CASRYGEERGYTF. In DNA, the CDR3 is TGTGCCAGCCGGTATGGAGAGGAACGGGGCTACACCTTC.

This sequence joins TRBV4-1 and TRBJ1-6; TRBD1 matches at 9 bases. The CDR3 spans 15 residues. The V gene end was trimmed by 4 bases and the J gene end by 10 bases; junction bases not matched to a gene: 8. The germline V gene has CDR1 MGHRA and CDR2 YSYEKL. The chain's CDR3 is CASSPGTGNRSPLHF. DNA of the CDR3: TGCGCCAGCAGCCCAGGGACAGGGAATAGGTCACCCCTCCACTTT.